This is a list of T cell receptor beta chains from one sample in a study of cytomegalovirus exposure and HLA in healthy donors. Using immunoSEQ multiplex PCR, the repertoire was profiled, and TCRdb retains in-frame clones only, with some absent. Counted here are under 150,000 clones, 65% to 85% occurring once; the ten biggest clones make up just under 2.5%. What was sequenced was PBMCs. The receptor source for this set is a woman between 18 and 29 years old in good health and CMV-seronegative. The CDR3 runs from the conserved cysteine through the conserved F or W. The order of the fields is J gene, clone size, V gene, CDR3 protein. Clone size is stated in some rows and not others, as once, few, many or a class when expanded.

TRBJ2-7	.	TRBV6-6	CASSSVQGALLEQYF
TRBJ1-2	.	TRBV19	CASSIVFPQNYGYTF
TRBJ2-6	few	TRBV15	CATSPASSSGANVLTF
TRBJ1-1	.	TRBV29-1	CSVESSGGNTEAFF
TRBJ1-1	.	TRBV30	CAWIPKKSGTEAFF
TRBJ2-3	.	TRBV18	CASSPTGLQDTQYF
TRBJ2-1	.	TRBV13	CASSLSDNEQFF
TRBJ1-2	.	TRBV4-1	CASSQGGGYGYTF
TRBJ1-2	once	TRBV28	CASSTVLRIYGYTF
TRBJ2-1	.	TRBV10-1	CASSEGSGGQVEQFF
TRBJ2-7	.	TRBV29-1	CSVDNPRTGGSYEQYF
TRBJ2-7	.	TRBV7-9	CASSSTGTSAFYEQYF
TRBJ1-2	.	TRBV7-2	CASSAGSYGYTF
TRBJ2-5	.	TRBV5-5	CASSLGRGGQETQYF
TRBJ1-1	.	TRBV11-2	CASSSPGGTRNTEAFF
TRBJ1-4	.	TRBV25-1	CASSEWGTVGKLFF
TRBJ2-7	few	TRBV28	CASSLVTPFEQYF
TRBJ1-1	.	TRBV29-1	CSVAWGDTEAFF
TRBJ2-5	.	TRBV28	CASSFGSSGRAVKTQYF
TRBJ2-3	once	TRBV27	CASSLIGQSTDTQYF
TRBJ1-5	.	TRBV30	CAWKGGYNQPQHF
TRBJ2-7	.	TRBV19	CASSKGLAGLYEQYF
TRBJ1-4	once	TRBV7-9	CASSFIGTAINEKLFF
TRBJ2-5	.	TRBV7-7	CASSLDSLETQYF
TRBJ2-1	.	TRBV5-1	CASSLELAGGGSYNEQFF
TRBJ2-3	once	TRBV7-2	CASSLRRAKTDTQYF
TRBJ2-6	.	TRBV28	CASSTSSAAGANVLTF